This entry lists 20 T cell receptor beta chains sequenced from one sample in a study of CD8 T cells in Susac syndrome (dated by TCRdb to between 2019 and 2020). Receptor amplification or capture employed the immunoSEQ multiplex PCR assay. RNA was extracted with the RNeasy kit and about 0.5 to 1 ug was reverse transcribed using random hexamers. The public reads were run again by TCRdb, first through fastp at Q25 and then through MiXCR, and only productive beta chains were kept. Merged by CDR3 protein, the rows form single entries marked with the most common genes and DNA. The sample yields some 300,000 distinct CDR3 sequences; around 84% were counted once. The ten largest clones add up to over 0.1% of the sample. Sequenced sample: CD8+ T cells from PBMCs. These receptors originate from a human donor with multiple sclerosis.

This clonotype has just a few counts. This chain connects TRBV7-9 to TRBJ2-1, with TRBD2 matching over 10 bases. Germline lookup yields CDR1 SEHNR and CDR2 FQNEAQ (reference sequence). V shed 5 bases, J shed 5 bases, and the junction held 0 bases outside the gene matches. The CDR3 loop spans 13 amino acids. The DNA for the CDR3 is TGTGCCAGCAGCACTAGCGGGAACAATGAGCAGTTCTTC. Its protein is CASSTSGNNEQFF.

This chain links TRBV18 with TRBJ1-2; 7 bases fit TRBD1. CDR1 and CDR2 (germline): KGHSH, LQKENI. Trimming cost V 6 bases and J 3 bases; bases outside gene matches: 10. The CDR3 contains 15 residues. CDR3 amino acids: CASSRGDSPYYGYTF. The CDR3 bases are TGTGCCAGCTCCCGGGGGGACAGCCCCTACTATGGCTACACCTTC.

V is TRBV28 and J is TRBJ1-4; D not certain. Germline V gene lookup returns CDR1 MDHEN and CDR2 SYDVKM. Trimming took off 3 bases at V and 4 bases at J, with 9 bases between the two ends. The CDR3 contains 14 residues. CDR3 bases: TGTGCCAGCAGTTTGGTGGGGTTTAATGAAAAACTGTTTTTT. It codes for CASSLVGFNEKLFF.

V is TRBV13 and J is TRBJ2-7; D not resolved. Per germline, CDR1 PRHDT and CDR2 FYEKMQ (reference sequence). V lost 3 bases to trimming and J lost 2 bases, with 11 bases between them. The CDR3 extends over 14 amino acids. In DNA form, the CDR3 reads TGTGCCAGCAGCTTCCGGGCCTCCACCTACGAGCAGTACTTC. It is translated as CASSFRASTYEQYF.

The rearrangement uses TRBV4-1 and TRBJ2-7; D is ambiguous. Germline lookup yields CDR1 MGHRA and CDR2 YSYEKL. The CDR3 totals 12 residues. Trimming pared 5 bases from V and 6 bases from J, leaving 11 bases between. This CDR3 is CASSANFGEQYF. Written as DNA, the CDR3 is TGCGCCAGCAGCGCCAATTTCGGCGAGCAGTACTTC.

The chain combines TRBV20-1 with TRBJ2-5; D unresolved. The CDR3 contains 15 residues. V lost 0 bases to trimming and J lost 7 bases, with 18 bases between them. Per germline, CDR1 DFQATT and CDR2 SNEGSKA (reference sequence). The CDR3 DNA follows: TGCAGTGCTAGAGATAAATCGGCTTCCTTCGGGACCCAGTACTTC. This gives the protein CSARDKSASFGTQYF.

The rearrangement links TRBV13 to TRBJ2-2; 9 nucleotides match TRBD1. The germline V gene encodes CDR1 PRHDT and CDR2 FYEKMQ (reference sequence). The CDR3 covers 16 residues. The ends lost 9 bases at V and 4 bases at J; junction bases unmatched: 12. The CDR3 is CASRGEQGATTGELFF. The CDR3 DNA is TGTGCCAGTCGAGGCGAACAGGGGGCGACCACCGGGGAGCTGTTTTTT.

The chain recombines TRBV28 with TRBJ1-5; D is undetermined. The CDR3 runs to 18 residues. The V gene lost 4 bases and the J gene lost 1 base, with 20 bases spanning the gap. Germline V gene sequence: CDR1 MDHEN, CDR2 SYDVKM. The CDR3 DNA reads TGTGCCAGCAGTTCCGTAGTCACACTGGTCGCGAGCAATCAGCCCCAGCATTTT. Protein sequence: CASSSVVTLVASNQPQHF.

This chain links TRBV6-5 with TRBJ2-1; 11 bases are shared with TRBD1. This CDR3 spans 16 amino acids. Germline CDR1 reads MNHEY; CDR2 reads SVGAGI. The J segment lost 8 bases and the V segment lost 4 bases, leaving 10 bases of the junction unmatched. This CDR3 is CASSSPWDRGNHEQFF. The CDR3 region has the DNA TGTGCCAGCAGTTCACCTTGGGACAGGGGGAATCATGAGCAGTTCTTC.

This sequence joins TRBV7-9 and TRBJ2-1, with TRBD2 matching over 8 bases. Losses at the gene ends were 5 bases for V and 4 bases for J; bases not matched to a gene: 10. This CDR3 has 16 residues. Germline V gives CDR1 SEHNR, CDR2 FQNEAQ (reference sequence). The CDR3 sequence is CASSPRKRERYNEQFF. CDR3 nucleotide sequence: TGTGCCAGCAGCCCACGCAAGCGGGAGCGATACAATGAGCAGTTCTTC.

V usage is TRBV29-1 and J usage is TRBJ2-2, with D possibly being TRBD1 (6 bases). V was trimmed by 4 bases and J by 5 bases, leaving 14 bases between them. In germline, CDR1 is SQVTM, CDR2 ANQGSEA. The CDR3 spans 14 residues. CDR3 bases: TGCAGCGTTGTTTGGGGGCATAGGACCGGGGAGCTGTTTTTT. Translated, it gives CSVVWGHRTGELFF.

This chain's CDR3 is CASSLGDSIYNEQFF. The CDR3 DNA sequence: TGTGCCAGCAGCTTAGGGGACTCAATTTACAATGAGCAGTTCTTC. V and J are TRBV7-9 and TRBJ2-1, with TRBD2 as a possible D gene (6 bases). The CDR3 consists of 15 residues. Germline assignment: CDR1 SEHNR and CDR2 FQNEAQ (reference sequence). The V gene lost 1 base and the J gene lost 4 bases, with 11 bases spanning the gap.

The gene calls are TRBV27 and TRBJ2-1; tentatively, D is TRBD2 (5 bases). The V end lost 2 bases, the J end lost 7 bases, and 12 bases lay between the germline ends. Germline CDR1 MNHEY, CDR2 SMNVEV (reference sequence). The CDR3 loop spans 14 amino acids. CDR3 protein: CASSLVGAPNEQFF. The CDR3 nucleotides read TGTGCCAGCAGTTTAGTGGGAGCCCCAAATGAGCAGTTCTTC.

This clonotype was seen a handful of times. The chain links TRBV12-3 or TRBV12-4 to TRBJ2-7; possible D gene TRBD2, 6 bases. The CDR3 has 14 amino acids. Trimming left V 2 bases short and J 0 bases short, with 8 bases between. The CDR3 reads CASSLLASSYEQYF. CDR3 DNA: TGTGCCAGCAGTTTACTAGCGTCCTCCTACGAGCAGTACTTC.

Written as DNA, the CDR3 is TGCGCCAGCAGCCCCGACAGGGACCCCAGTGAGCAGTTCTTC. This codes for CASSPDRDPSEQFF. The chain uses TRBV5-1 and TRBJ2-1; TRBD1 matches 7 bases. The CDR3 is made up of 14 amino acids. Germline CDR1 is SGHRS and CDR2 is YFSETQ. The V and J ends lost 4 bases and 9 bases, in that order; junction bases with no gene match: 10.

The gene calls are TRBV27 and TRBJ2-3, with D possibly TRBD2 on 6 matching bases. The length of the CDR3 is 16 residues. V lost 3 bases to trimming and J lost 2 bases, with 15 bases between them. Germline CDR1 MNHEY, CDR2 SMNVEV (reference sequence). CDR3 region: CASSLGPGVPTDTQYF. Here the CDR3 DNA reads TGTGCCAGCAGTTTGGGGCCGGGAGTTCCCACAGATACGCAGTATTTT.

The chain joins TRBV4-1 to TRBJ2-1; 8 bases fit TRBD2. Germline-derived CDR1 and CDR2 are MGHRA and YSYEKL. J lost 5 bases, V lost 0 bases, and 9 bases had no gene match. The length of the CDR3 is 17 residues. The CDR3 loop reads CASSQDPQTSENNEQFF. DNA of the CDR3: TGCGCCAGCAGCCAAGATCCGCAGACTAGCGAGAACAATGAGCAGTTCTTC.

The chain is built from TRBV7-9 and TRBJ2-7; possibly TRBD2 for D (5 bases). The length of the CDR3 is 13 residues. Germline V gene lookup returns CDR1 SEHNR and CDR2 FQNEAQ (reference sequence). With 7 bases removed from V and 1 base from J, the gap between germline ends came to 11 bases. Written as DNA, the CDR3 is TGTGCCAGCACCTTCGGGGAATCCTACGAGCAGTACTTC. Protein sequence: CASTFGESYEQYF.

Here the CDR3 reads CASSQDNGRSYGYTF. In DNA, the CDR3 is TGTGCCAGCAGCCAAGACAACGGCAGATCCTATGGCTACACCTTC. The J gene is TRBJ1-2, the V gene TRBV3-1; no firm D call. Between the trimmed V and J ends, which lost 0 bases and 4 bases, there was a span of 12 bases. Per the germline V gene, CDR1 is LGHDT and CDR2 is YNNKEL (reference sequence). The CDR3 covers 15 residues.

This clonotype has only a few counts. The chain combines TRBV28 with TRBJ2-7, with D maybe TRBD1 (5 bases). Germline V gene data show CDR1 as MDHEN and CDR2 as SYDVKM. The CDR3 has 16 amino acids. V gave up 4 bases and J gave up 3 bases, with 19 bases separating them. The CDR3 is CASSSPSLMGHYEQYF. CDR3 DNA: TGTGCCAGCAGTTCCCCAAGCCTCATGGGGCACTACGAGCAGTACTTC.